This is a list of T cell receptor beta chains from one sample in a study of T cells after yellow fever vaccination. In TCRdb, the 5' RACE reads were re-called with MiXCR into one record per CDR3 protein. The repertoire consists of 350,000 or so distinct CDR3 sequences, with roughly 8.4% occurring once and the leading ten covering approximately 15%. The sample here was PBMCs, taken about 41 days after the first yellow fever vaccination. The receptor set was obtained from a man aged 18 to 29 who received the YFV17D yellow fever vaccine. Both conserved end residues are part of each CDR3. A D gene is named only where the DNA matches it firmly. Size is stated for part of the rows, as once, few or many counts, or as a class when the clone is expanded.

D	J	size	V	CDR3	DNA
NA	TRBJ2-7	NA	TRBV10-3	CAISVSSYEQYF	TGTGCCATCAGTGTTTCGTCCTACGAGCAGTACTTC
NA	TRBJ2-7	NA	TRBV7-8	CASSLKRIRGLEQYF	TGTGCCAGCAGCTTAAAGAGGATCCGGGGGCTCGAGCAGTACTTC
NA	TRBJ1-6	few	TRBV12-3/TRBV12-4	CASSRVSGSPLHF	TGTGCCAGCAGCCGGGTGTCGGGGTCACCCCTCCACTTT
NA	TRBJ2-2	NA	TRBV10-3	CAISENVGGGRNTGELFF	TGTGCCATCAGTGAGAACGTTGGTGGGGGAAGGAACACCGGGGAGCTGTTTTTT
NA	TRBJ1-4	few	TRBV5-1	CASSFGGTEKLFF	TGCGCCAGCAGCTTTGGGGGTACCGAAAAACTGTTTTTT
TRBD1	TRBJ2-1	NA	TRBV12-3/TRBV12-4	CASIYGTGTYNEQFF	TGTGCCAGCATCTACGGGACAGGGACCTACAATGAGCAGTTCTTC
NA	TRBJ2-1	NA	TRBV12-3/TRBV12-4	CASSPEEQFF	TGTGCCAGCTCCCCGGAGGAGCAGTTCTTC
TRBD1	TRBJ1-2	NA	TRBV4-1	CASSPTGGAYGYTF	TGCGCCAGCAGCCCAACAGGGGGCGCCTATGGCTACACCTTC
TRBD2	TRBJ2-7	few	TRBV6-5	CASSYSSPSGGLRYHEQYF	TGTGCCAGCAGTTACTCGAGTCCTAGCGGGGGGCTCCGGTACCACGAGCAGTACTTC
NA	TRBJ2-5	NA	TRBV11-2	CASSGMETQYF	TGTGCCAGCAGCGGGATGGAGACCCAGTACTTC
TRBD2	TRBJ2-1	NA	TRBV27	CASSIGSSGREQFF	TGTGCCAGCAGCATAGGGTCTAGCGGAAGGGAGCAGTTCTTC
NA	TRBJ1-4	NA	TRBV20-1	CSATHRTENEKLFF	TGCAGTGCTACCCACAGGACGGAGAATGAAAAACTGTTTTTT
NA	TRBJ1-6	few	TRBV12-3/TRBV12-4	CASSVTGTDSPLHF	TGTGCCAGCAGCGTTACAGGGACGGATTCACCCCTCCACTTT
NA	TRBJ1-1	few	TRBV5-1	CASSLGEVNTEAFF	TGCGCCAGCAGCTTGGGTGAAGTGAACACTGAAGCTTTCTTT
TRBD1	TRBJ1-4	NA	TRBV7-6	CASSVDREGGRLFF	TGTGCCAGCAGCGTCGACAGGGAGGGCGGGCGACTGTTTTTT
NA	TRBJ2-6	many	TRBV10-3	CAIRPTESSGANVLTF	TGTGCCATCAGACCGACAGAAAGCTCTGGGGCCAACGTCCTGACTTTC
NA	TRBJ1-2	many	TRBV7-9	CASNLNYDRTGYTF	TGTGCCAGCAACCTGAACTATGACAGAACTGGCTACACCTTC
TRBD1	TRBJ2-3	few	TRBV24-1	CATSDTRTGSPDTQYF	TGTGCCACCAGTGATACCCGGACAGGGTCCCCAGATACGCAGTATTTT
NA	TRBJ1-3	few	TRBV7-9	CASTRTGALDTIYF	TGTGCCAGCACCAGAACAGGAGCCTTAGACACCATATATTTT
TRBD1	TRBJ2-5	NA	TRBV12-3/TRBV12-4	CASTVGQGRRETQYF	TGTGCCAGCACCGTCGGACAGGGGAGAAGAGAGACCCAGTACTTC
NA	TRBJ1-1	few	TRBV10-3	CAIRPSPGLNTEAFF	TGTGCCATCAGACCGAGTCCTGGATTGAACACTGAAGCTTTCTTT
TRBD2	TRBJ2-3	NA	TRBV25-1	CASSALAGGNTDTQYF	TGTGCCAGCAGTGCACTAGCGGGGGGAAACACAGATACGCAGTATTTT
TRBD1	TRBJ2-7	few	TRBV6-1	CASSAILRDSVSYEQYF	TGTGCCAGCAGTGCCATCCTCCGGGACAGTGTTTCCTACGAGCAGTACTTC
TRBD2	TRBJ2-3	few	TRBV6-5	CASSYSIRLAGGLTDTQYF	TGTGCCAGCAGTTACTCGATACGTCTGGCGGGGGGCCTCACAGATACGCAGTATTTT
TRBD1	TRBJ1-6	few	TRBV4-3	CASSSSLRQGAHNSPLHF	TGCGCCAGCAGCTCGTCACTTCGACAGGGGGCGCATAATTCACCCCTCCACTTT
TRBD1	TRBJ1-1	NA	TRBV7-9	CASRGQGFTEAFF	TGTGCCAGCAGGGGACAGGGATTCACTGAAGCTTTCTTT
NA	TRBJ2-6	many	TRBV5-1	CASSLDGSGANVLTF	TGCGCCAGCAGCTTGGACGGCTCTGGGGCCAACGTCCTGACTTTC
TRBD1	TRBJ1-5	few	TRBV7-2	CASSPEGTGKSPQHF	TGTGCCAGCAGCCCAGAGGGGACAGGGAAATCACCCCAGCATTTT
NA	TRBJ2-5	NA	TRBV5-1	CASSLAITASGRETQYF	TGCGCCAGCAGCTTGGCCATAACGGCGTCAGGGCGAGAGACCCAGTACTTC
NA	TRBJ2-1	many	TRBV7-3	CASSLQGNGNNEQFF	TGTGCCAGCAGCTTACAGGGGAACGGTAATAATGAGCAGTTCTTC
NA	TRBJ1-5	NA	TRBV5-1	CASSFSQGWQPQHF	TGCGCCAGCAGCTTCTCACAGGGTTGGCAGCCCCAGCATTTT
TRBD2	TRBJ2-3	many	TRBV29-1	CSVETSSADTQYF	TGCAGCGTTGAGACTAGCTCGGCGGATACGCAGTATTTT
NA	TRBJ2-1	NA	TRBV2	CASAPVYPFSYNEQFF	TGTGCCAGCGCCCCCGTATATCCCTTCTCCTACAATGAGCAGTTCTTC
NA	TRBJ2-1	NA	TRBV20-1	CSARGAHYNEQFF	TGCAGTGCTAGGGGGGCTCACTACAATGAGCAGTTCTTC
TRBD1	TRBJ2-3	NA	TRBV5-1	CASSLAEGGGFADTQYF	TGCGCCAGCAGCTTGGCCGAAGGGGGCGGCTTTGCAGATACGCAGTATTTT
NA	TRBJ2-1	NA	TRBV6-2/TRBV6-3	CASRHRTNEQFF	TGTGCCAGCAGGCACAGGACCAATGAGCAGTTCTTC
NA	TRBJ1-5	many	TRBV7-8	CASSLYTTQPQHF	TGTGCCAGCAGCTTATACACCACTCAGCCCCAGCATTTT
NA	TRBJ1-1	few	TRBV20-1	CSANSPGRDTEAFF	TGCAGTGCTAATTCGCCCGGTAGGGACACTGAAGCTTTCTTT
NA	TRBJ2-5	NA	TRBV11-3	CASSFVGVPETQYF	TGTGCCAGCAGCTTCGTGGGAGTTCCGGAGACCCAGTACTTC
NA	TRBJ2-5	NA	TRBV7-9	CASSLVQGEETQYF	TGTGCCAGCAGCTTAGTGCAGGGTGAAGAGACCCAGTACTTC
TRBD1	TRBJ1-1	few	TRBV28	CASNGGQLNTEAFF	TGTGCCAGCAATGGGGGACAGTTGAACACTGAAGCTTTCTTT
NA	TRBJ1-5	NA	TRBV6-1	CASRWGAGSNQPQHF	TGTGCCAGCAGATGGGGGGCTGGTAGCAATCAGCCCCAGCATTTT
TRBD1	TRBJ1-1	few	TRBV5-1	CASETGGANTEAFF	TGCGCCAGCGAAACAGGGGGCGCGAACACTGAAGCTTTCTTT
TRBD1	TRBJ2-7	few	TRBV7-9	CASSRNAQGREQYF	TGTGCCAGCAGCCGAAATGCACAGGGGCGCGAGCAGTACTTC
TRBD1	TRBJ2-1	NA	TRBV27	CASWTGGLNEQFF	TGTGCCAGCTGGACAGGGGGCCTCAATGAGCAGTTCTTC
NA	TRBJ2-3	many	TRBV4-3	CASSQEGSTDTQYF	TGCGCCAGCAGCCAAGAAGGAAGCACAGATACGCAGTATTTT
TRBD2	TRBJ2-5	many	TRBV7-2	CASSLSPRRGWETQYF	TGTGCCAGCAGCTTAAGTCCCCGGCGGGGGTGGGAGACCCAGTACTTC
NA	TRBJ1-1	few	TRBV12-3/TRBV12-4	CASSTQGTMNTEAFF	TGTGCCAGCAGTACTCAGGGGACCATGAACACTGAAGCTTTCTTT
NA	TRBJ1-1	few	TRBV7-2	CASGDAWKGTEAFF	TGTGCCAGCGGGGACGCCTGGAAGGGCACTGAAGCTTTCTTT
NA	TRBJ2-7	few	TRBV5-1	CASSFFGETGGEQYF	TGCGCCAGCAGCTTTTTTGGTGAAACAGGCGGGGAGCAGTACTTC
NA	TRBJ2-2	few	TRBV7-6	CASSARAGGELFF	TGTGCCAGCAGCGCCCGGGCAGGCGGGGAGCTGTTTTTT
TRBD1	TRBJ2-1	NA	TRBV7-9	CASSPGQGSNEQFF	TGTGCCAGCAGCCCTGGACAGGGGTCCAATGAGCAGTTCTTC
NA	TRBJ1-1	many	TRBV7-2	CASSPVSRRNTEAFF	TGTGCCAGCAGCCCGGTATCACGAAGGAACACTGAAGCTTTCTTT